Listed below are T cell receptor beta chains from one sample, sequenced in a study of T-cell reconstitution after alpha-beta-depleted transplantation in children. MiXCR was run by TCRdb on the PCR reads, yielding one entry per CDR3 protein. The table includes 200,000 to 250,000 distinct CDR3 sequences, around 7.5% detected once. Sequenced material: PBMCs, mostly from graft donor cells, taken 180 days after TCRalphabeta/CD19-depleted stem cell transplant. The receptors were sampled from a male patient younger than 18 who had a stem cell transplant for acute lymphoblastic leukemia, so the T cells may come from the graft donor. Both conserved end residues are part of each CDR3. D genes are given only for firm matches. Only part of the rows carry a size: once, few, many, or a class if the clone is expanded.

CDR3nt: TGTGCCAGCAGTGAAGGGGTTGAAGCTTTCTTT
CDR3aa: CASSEGVEAFF
v_gene: TRBV2
d_gene: NA
abundance: many
j_gene: TRBJ1-1

CDR3nt: TGTGCCAGCAGTGAAGCGTCTAGCGGGAGGGCCGGAGAGCAGTACTTC
CDR3aa: CASSEASSGRAGEQYF
v_gene: TRBV6-1
d_gene: TRBD2
abundance: many
j_gene: TRBJ2-7

CDR3nt: TGTGCCAGCAGCCTCTCGACCGGGACAGGGAATCAGCCCCAGCATTTT
CDR3aa: CASSLSTGTGNQPQHF
v_gene: TRBV7-9
d_gene: TRBD1
abundance: many
j_gene: TRBJ1-5

CDR3nt: TGTGCCAGCAGCTCTAACAGACTATCCTACGAGCAGTACTTC
CDR3aa: CASSSNRLSYEQYF
v_gene: TRBV7-8
d_gene: NA
abundance: many
j_gene: TRBJ2-7

CDR3nt: TGTGCCAGCAATAACCGCGGACTAGCGGGGGACTACTACGAGCAGTACTTC
CDR3aa: CASNNRGLAGDYYEQYF
v_gene: TRBV12-3/TRBV12-4
d_gene: TRBD2
abundance: many
j_gene: TRBJ2-7

CDR3nt: TGTGCCAGCAGCTTGTTAGCGGGCCTTTACAATGAGCAGTTCTTC
CDR3aa: CASSLLAGLYNEQFF
v_gene: TRBV5-4
d_gene: TRBD2
abundance: NA
j_gene: TRBJ2-1

CDR3nt: TGCGCCAGCAGCTTTGGAACTTACAATGAGCAGTTCTTC
CDR3aa: CASSFGTYNEQFF
v_gene: TRBV5-1
d_gene: NA
abundance: many
j_gene: TRBJ2-1

CDR3nt: TGCGCCAGCAGCTTGGCAGGACAGGGGGGGAACTCTGGGGCCAACGTCCTGACTTTC
CDR3aa: CASSLAGQGGNSGANVLTF
v_gene: TRBV5-1
d_gene: TRBD1
abundance: many
j_gene: TRBJ2-6

CDR3nt: TGTGCCAGCAGTCCACACGACAGGGGCCTCGAGCAGTACTTC
CDR3aa: CASSPHDRGLEQYF
v_gene: TRBV12-3/TRBV12-4
d_gene: TRBD1
abundance: many
j_gene: TRBJ2-7

CDR3nt: TGCGCCAGCAGCTTGGCCCCAGGGACACCCGCCCCTGAAGCTTTCTTT
CDR3aa: CASSLAPGTPAPEAFF
v_gene: TRBV5-1
d_gene: NA
abundance: many
j_gene: TRBJ1-1

CDR3nt: TGTGCCAGCAGCCTCCGAGGTTCCGGCGAGCAGTACTTC
CDR3aa: CASSLRGSGEQYF
v_gene: TRBV11-2
d_gene: NA
abundance: many
j_gene: TRBJ2-7

CDR3nt: TGCGCCAGCAGCTCCTGGGCTCTAAGGGATGAGCAGTTCTTC
CDR3aa: CASSSWALRDEQFF
v_gene: TRBV5-1
d_gene: NA
abundance: many
j_gene: TRBJ2-1

CDR3nt: TGTGCCAGCAGGACCGAGGGCTACACCGGGGAGCTGTTTTTT
CDR3aa: CASRTEGYTGELFF
v_gene: TRBV6-5
d_gene: NA
abundance: many
j_gene: TRBJ2-2

CDR3nt: TGCAGCGTTGAGAGAGCGGAGCAGTTCTTC
CDR3aa: CSVERAEQFF
v_gene: TRBV29-1
d_gene: NA
abundance: NA
j_gene: TRBJ2-1

CDR3nt: TGTGCCAGCAGTGCCCCTTTTCGGGACAGCTCTGGAAACACCATATATTTT
CDR3aa: CASSAPFRDSSGNTIYF
v_gene: TRBV2
d_gene: TRBD1
abundance: few
j_gene: TRBJ1-3

CDR3nt: TGCGCCAGCAGCCAAACCATCCGGACGGGGGGGAACACCGGGGAGCTGTTTTTT
CDR3aa: CASSQTIRTGGNTGELFF
v_gene: TRBV4-3
d_gene: TRBD2
abundance: many
j_gene: TRBJ2-2

CDR3nt: TGTGCCAGCAGTGCCCGTCCGGACTCGTTTGGGACCCAGTACTTC
CDR3aa: CASSARPDSFGTQYF
v_gene: TRBV6-1
d_gene: NA
abundance: NA
j_gene: TRBJ2-5

CDR3nt: TGTGCCAGCAGCCGGGAGGCAGTTAGAACCTACGAGCAGTACTTC
CDR3aa: CASSREAVRTYEQYF
v_gene: TRBV7-2
d_gene: TRBD2
abundance: NA
j_gene: TRBJ2-7

CDR3nt: TGTGCCAGCAGCGCAAGGTGGGTGAACACTGAAGCTTTCTTT
CDR3aa: CASSARWVNTEAFF
v_gene: TRBV9
d_gene: NA
abundance: many
j_gene: TRBJ1-1

CDR3nt: TGCAGCGCATCCGGGTCTGGGGGGATCCATGAGCAGTTCTTC
CDR3aa: CSASGSGGIHEQFF
v_gene: TRBV29-1
d_gene: NA
abundance: many
j_gene: TRBJ2-1

CDR3nt: TGCAGCGTTGGAGGGCACCGGGACAGGGGTGGTGGCTACACCTTC
CDR3aa: CSVGGHRDRGGGYTF
v_gene: TRBV29-1
d_gene: TRBD1
abundance: few
j_gene: TRBJ1-2

CDR3nt: TGTGCCAGCAGCCGAGGACAGGGCGGCAATCAGCCCCAGCATTTT
CDR3aa: CASSRGQGGNQPQHF
v_gene: TRBV7-9
d_gene: TRBD1
abundance: many
j_gene: TRBJ1-5

CDR3nt: TGTGCCAGCAGTTACTCGGGAACATCCGCTTATAGCAATCAGCCCCAGCATTTT
CDR3aa: CASSYSGTSAYSNQPQHF
v_gene: TRBV6-2/TRBV6-3
d_gene: NA
abundance: many
j_gene: TRBJ1-5

CDR3nt: TGCGCCAGCAGCTTACGTTCGGACGGAGGATTCTACGAGCAGTACTTC
CDR3aa: CASSLRSDGGFYEQYF
v_gene: TRBV5-1
d_gene: NA
abundance: many
j_gene: TRBJ2-7

CDR3nt: TGTGCCAGCAGCTTTGGGTCGAGCTCCTACAATGAGCAGTTCTTC
CDR3aa: CASSFGSSSYNEQFF
v_gene: TRBV7-9
d_gene: NA
abundance: many
j_gene: TRBJ2-1

CDR3nt: TGTGCCAGCAGCCAGGATCAGGATACGCAGTATTTT
CDR3aa: CASSQDQDTQYF
v_gene: TRBV4-2
d_gene: NA
abundance: many
j_gene: TRBJ2-3

CDR3nt: TGTGCCAGCAGCGTAGACGCTGGGAGGGGAGGGGAGGATGGCTACACCTTC
CDR3aa: CASSVDAGRGGEDGYTF
v_gene: TRBV9
d_gene: NA
abundance: many
j_gene: TRBJ1-2

CDR3nt: TGTGCCAGCAGGGACAGGGCCCCCGGGGAGCTGTTTTTT
CDR3aa: CASRDRAPGELFF
v_gene: TRBV6-1
d_gene: TRBD1
abundance: many
j_gene: TRBJ2-2

CDR3nt: TGTGCCAGCAGTTTAGAGGGGGCAGAGGTCTATGGCTACACCTTC
CDR3aa: CASSLEGAEVYGYTF
v_gene: TRBV12-3/TRBV12-4
d_gene: TRBD1
abundance: many
j_gene: TRBJ1-2

CDR3nt: TGTGCCAGCAGCTTGCCCCGGGGGGGCTCCTACAATGAGCAGTTCTTC
CDR3aa: CASSLPRGGSYNEQFF
v_gene: TRBV7-2
d_gene: TRBD2
abundance: many
j_gene: TRBJ2-1

CDR3nt: TGTGCCAGCAGCCAAGAGGGACTACCCGGCTACAATGAGCAGTTCTTC
CDR3aa: CASSQEGLPGYNEQFF
v_gene: TRBV3-1
d_gene: TRBD2
abundance: many
j_gene: TRBJ2-1

CDR3nt: TGCAGTGCTGTACAGGGAAACTATGGCTACACCTTC
CDR3aa: CSAVQGNYGYTF
v_gene: TRBV20-1
d_gene: NA
abundance: many
j_gene: TRBJ1-2

CDR3nt: TGTGCCAGCAGGCCCTCCTTCGACAGGACCGCTCCCGACTATGGCTACACCTTC
CDR3aa: CASRPSFDRTAPDYGYTF
v_gene: TRBV7-2
d_gene: NA
abundance: many
j_gene: TRBJ1-2

CDR3nt: TGTACCTTCAAGTACACCGAGGGTAGCCGATTCACAGATACGCAGTATTTT
CDR3aa: CTFKYTEGSRFTDTQYF
v_gene: TRBV3-1
d_gene: NA
abundance: NA
j_gene: TRBJ2-3

CDR3nt: TGCAGTGCCTCTAGCGGGGGCCGCAGGGGTACGCAGTATTTT
CDR3aa: CSASSGGRRGTQYF
v_gene: TRBV20-1
d_gene: TRBD2
abundance: many
j_gene: TRBJ2-3

CDR3nt: TGTGCCAGCGTCGTATCGGCCTACGAGCAGTACTTC
CDR3aa: CASVVSAYEQYF
v_gene: TRBV7-9
d_gene: NA
abundance: many
j_gene: TRBJ2-7

CDR3nt: TGTGCCAGCAGTTACCGGGGTCCCATGAACACTGAAGCTTTCTTT
CDR3aa: CASSYRGPMNTEAFF
v_gene: TRBV6-2/TRBV6-3
d_gene: NA
abundance: NA
j_gene: TRBJ1-1

CDR3nt: TGCAGTGCTAGGGCAGGTGTGGAAGGCTACACCTTC
CDR3aa: CSARAGVEGYTF
v_gene: TRBV20-1
d_gene: NA
abundance: NA
j_gene: TRBJ1-2

CDR3nt: TGTGCCAGCAGTTCGACTAGCGGAAATGAGCAGTTCTTC
CDR3aa: CASSSTSGNEQFF
v_gene: TRBV12-3/TRBV12-4
d_gene: TRBD2
abundance: many
j_gene: TRBJ2-1

CDR3nt: TGTGCCAGCAGCCACAGGTTGGGACAGCCTGGAAACACCATATATTTT
CDR3aa: CASSHRLGQPGNTIYF
v_gene: TRBV14
d_gene: TRBD1
abundance: many
j_gene: TRBJ1-3

CDR3nt: TGTGCCAGCAGCCCCCAGGGGTCCCATGAGACCCAGTACTTC
CDR3aa: CASSPQGSHETQYF
v_gene: TRBV14
d_gene: NA
abundance: many
j_gene: TRBJ2-5

CDR3nt: TGCAGCGTTGAAGAAACTAGCGGGGGCTACTACGAGCAGTACTTC
CDR3aa: CSVEETSGGYYEQYF
v_gene: TRBV29-1
d_gene: TRBD2
abundance: many
j_gene: TRBJ2-7

CDR3nt: TGTGCCAGCAGTTTCCAACAAGGCCTCTCCGGGAATCAGCCCCAGCATTTT
CDR3aa: CASSFQQGLSGNQPQHF
v_gene: TRBV28
d_gene: NA
abundance: many
j_gene: TRBJ1-5

CDR3nt: TGTGCCAGCAGCGCCCCACAGGGGGCGAGGGGCGAGCAGTACTTC
CDR3aa: CASSAPQGARGEQYF
v_gene: TRBV9
d_gene: TRBD1
abundance: many
j_gene: TRBJ2-7

CDR3nt: TGCGCCAGCAGCCGAACAGGGGATCCTAACTATGGCTACACCTTC
CDR3aa: CASSRTGDPNYGYTF
v_gene: TRBV10-2
d_gene: TRBD1
abundance: once
j_gene: TRBJ1-2

CDR3nt: TGTGCCAGCAGTTCCTCCCGATCGACAGGGAACACTGAAGCTTTCTTT
CDR3aa: CASSSSRSTGNTEAFF
v_gene: TRBV12-3/TRBV12-4
d_gene: NA
abundance: many
j_gene: TRBJ1-1

CDR3nt: TGCGCCACCACCCTTGAGTTTCGACAGGGCCGGGTGAGCTACACCTTC
CDR3aa: CATTLEFRQGRVSYTF
v_gene: TRBV10-2
d_gene: TRBD1
abundance: many
j_gene: TRBJ1-2

CDR3nt: TGCGCCAGCAGCCAAGGGGGCGGGACTAGGATCTCTAATGAGCAGTTCTTC
CDR3aa: CASSQGGGTRISNEQFF
v_gene: TRBV4-3
d_gene: TRBD2
abundance: many
j_gene: TRBJ2-1

CDR3nt: TGTGCCAGCAGTTTCGAGACAGAAGTCTATGGCTACACCTTC
CDR3aa: CASSFETEVYGYTF
v_gene: TRBV12-3/TRBV12-4
d_gene: NA
abundance: many
j_gene: TRBJ1-2

CDR3nt: TGTGCCAGCAGACGGGGGACAGGGCTCTATGGCTACACCTTC
CDR3aa: CASRRGTGLYGYTF
v_gene: TRBV25-1
d_gene: TRBD1
abundance: many
j_gene: TRBJ1-2

CDR3nt: TGTGCCAGTAGTATACGGGGGAATGAGCAGTTCTTC
CDR3aa: CASSIRGNEQFF
v_gene: TRBV19
d_gene: NA
abundance: NA
j_gene: TRBJ2-1

CDR3nt: TGTGCCAGCACCATGATCGGGACAGGGGATTCACCCCTCCACTTT
CDR3aa: CASTMIGTGDSPLHF
v_gene: TRBV6-1
d_gene: TRBD1
abundance: many
j_gene: TRBJ1-6

CDR3nt: TGTGCCAGCGCGCCGAGCTCCTACAATGAGCAGTTCTTC
CDR3aa: CASAPSSYNEQFF
v_gene: TRBV6-5
d_gene: NA
abundance: many
j_gene: TRBJ2-1

CDR3nt: TGCGCCAGCAGCTTGGTCGCGGACTACGAGCAGTACTTC
CDR3aa: CASSLVADYEQYF
v_gene: TRBV5-1
d_gene: NA
abundance: many
j_gene: TRBJ2-7